This T cell receptor (beta chain) was observed in a study of blood T cell repertoires in COVID-19. On the study more broadly: Collection of acute and convalescent COVID-19 samples took place in the United States, Italy and Spain. PBMCs, B-cell-depleted T cells, or T cells provided the cDNA or gDNA that made up the material.

In the original processing: Reference gene primer amplification gave nucleated cell count estimates. Generated by immunoSEQ multiplex PCR, the TCRdb table keeps only in-frame clones and is missing some. The V and J calls and clone size are taken from that table; D and trimming were inferred from the DNA. The sample consists of fewer than 70,000 clones, about nine tenths of them appearing once. V lost 5 bases to trimming and J lost 7 bases, with 15 bases between them. The CDR3 runs to 14 residues. Germline CDR1 and CDR2: SEHNR and FQNEAQ (reference sequence). The sequenced sample was peripheral blood. This receptor was taken from an older woman with active COVID-19. The genes are TRBV7-9 and TRBJ2-1; a weak D match, TRBD2 (6 bases). CDR3: CASSPRLGGNEQFF. In DNA, the CDR3 is TGTGCCAGCAGCCCCCGACTAGGTGGTAATGAGCAGTTCTTC.